This TCR beta chain was documented in a study of OX40 agonist ivuxolimab in advanced cancers. Background on the study: Previous treatment with anti-PD-1, anti-PD-L1 or anti-CTLA-4 therapy was allowed; 35% to 50% had received some. Study conclusions and caveats: In a subset of nonresponders, normalized T-cell clonal expansion was also low. Circulating CD4+ and CD8+ T cells showed clonal expansion by week 6 at 0.1 to 3.0 mg/kg.

Trimming cost V 4 bases and J 0 bases, with 16 bases left between them. Germline V gene lookup returns CDR1 MGHRA and CDR2 YSYEKL. The CDR3 covers 16 residues. Repertoires were generated with immunoSEQ multiplex PCR, while TCRdb's copy carries only in-frame clones and drops some. This table holds roughly 11,000 clones, roughly 84% found once. In regard to this clone: The antigen is not known.

The study sampled blood at baseline, cycle 4 day 1, and cycle 7 day 1. This specimen was CD4+ or CD8+ T cells sorted from blood, taken in a trial of the OX40 agonist ivuxolimab. The sequence was collected from an adult with an advanced solid tumor such as melanoma, head and neck, liver or kidney cancer. The genes are TRBV4-1 and TRBJ2-7; tentative D call: TRBD2 (7 bases). CDR3 bases: TGCGCCAGCAGCCGGAGACCGGGGGGCAGCTCCTACGAGCAGTACTTC. Amino acids: CASSRRPGGSSYEQYF.